This T cell receptor (beta chain) was observed in a study of T cells of healthy individuals. One entry per CDR3 protein, called by TCRdb with MiXCR from the 5' RACE reads. The sample holds around 90,000 distinct CDR3 sequences; approximately 4.7% are singletons and the top ten take roughly 7.6%. The CDR3 covers 10 residues. The trim removed 7 bases at V and 14 bases at J, leaving 8 bases unmatched. Germline values: CDR1 SQVTM, CDR2 ANQGSEA. This clonotype was counted a few times. This TCR derives from a female donor in good health. The rearrangement links TRBV29-1 to TRBJ2-1; TRBD1 matches 7 bases. DNA of the CDR3: TGCAGCGCCGGGGACAGCTGGGAGTTCTTC. It is translated as CSAGDSWEFF.